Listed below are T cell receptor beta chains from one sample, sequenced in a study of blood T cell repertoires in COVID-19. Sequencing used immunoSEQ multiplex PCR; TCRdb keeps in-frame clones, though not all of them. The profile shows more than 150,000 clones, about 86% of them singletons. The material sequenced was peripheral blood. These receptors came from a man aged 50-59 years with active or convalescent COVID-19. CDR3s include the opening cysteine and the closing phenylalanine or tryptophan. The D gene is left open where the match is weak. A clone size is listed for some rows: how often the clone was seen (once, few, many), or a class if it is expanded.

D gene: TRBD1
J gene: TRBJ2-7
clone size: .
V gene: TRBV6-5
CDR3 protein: CASSLQGATTYEQYF
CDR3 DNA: TGTGCCAGCAGTCTACAGGGGGCGACAACCTACGAGCAGTACTTC

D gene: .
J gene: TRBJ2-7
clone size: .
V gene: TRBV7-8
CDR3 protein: CASSLGRRFWNF
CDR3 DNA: TGTGCCAGCAGCTTAGGGAGACGGTTCTGGAACTTC

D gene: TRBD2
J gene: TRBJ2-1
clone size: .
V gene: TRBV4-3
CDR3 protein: CASSHPGTSGGAWSNEQFF
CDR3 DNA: TGCGCCAGCAGCCATCCAGGGACTAGCGGGGGGGCCTGGTCCAATGAGCAGTTCTTC

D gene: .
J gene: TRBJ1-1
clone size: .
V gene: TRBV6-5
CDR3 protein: CASTGDYTEAFF
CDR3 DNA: TGTGCCAGCACGGGGGATTACACTGAAGCTTTCTTT

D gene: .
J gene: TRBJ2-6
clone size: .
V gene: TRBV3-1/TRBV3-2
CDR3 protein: CASSQPTGTGANVLTF
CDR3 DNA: TGTGCCAGCAGCCAACCTACAGGGACCGGGGCCAACGTCCTGACTTTC

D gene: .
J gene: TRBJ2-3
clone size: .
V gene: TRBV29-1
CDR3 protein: CSVQRRTDTQYF
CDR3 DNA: TGCAGCGTTCAAAGGCGGACAGATACGCAGTATTTT

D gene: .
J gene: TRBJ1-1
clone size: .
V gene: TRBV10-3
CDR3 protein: CAIRTQGNTEAFF
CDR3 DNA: TGTGCCATCAGAACTCAGGGGAACACTGAAGCTTTCTTT

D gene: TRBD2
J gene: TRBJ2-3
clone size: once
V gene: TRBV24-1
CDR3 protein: CATSDLTSGVSTDTQYF
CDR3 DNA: TGTGCCACCAGTGATTTAACTAGCGGGGTAAGCACAGATACGCAGTATTTT

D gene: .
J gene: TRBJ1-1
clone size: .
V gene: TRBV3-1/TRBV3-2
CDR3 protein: CASSPPGGDTEAFF
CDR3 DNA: TGTGCCAGCAGCCCACCTGGGGGGGACACTGAAGCTTTCTTT

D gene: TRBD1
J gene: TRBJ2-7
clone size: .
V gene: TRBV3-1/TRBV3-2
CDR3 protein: CASSQDPGQGAREQYF
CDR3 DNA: TGTGCCAGCAGCCAAGATCCCGGACAGGGGGCGCGGGAGCAGTACTTC

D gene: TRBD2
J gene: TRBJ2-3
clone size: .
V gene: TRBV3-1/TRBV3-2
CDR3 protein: CASSLPLAGGRQDTQYF
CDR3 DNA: TGTGCCAGCAGCCTGCCACTAGCGGGGGGCCGACAGGATACGCAGTATTTT

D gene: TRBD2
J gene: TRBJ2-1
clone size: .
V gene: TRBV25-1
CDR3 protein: CASSMLAGTPGNEQFF
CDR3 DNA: TGTGCCAGCAGTATGCTAGCGGGGACACCTGGAAATGAGCAGTTCTTC

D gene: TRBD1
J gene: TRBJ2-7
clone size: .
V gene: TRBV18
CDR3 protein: CASSIRSGTGNHEQYF
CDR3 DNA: TGTGCCAGCTCAATAAGGTCCGGGACAGGGAACCACGAGCAGTACTTC

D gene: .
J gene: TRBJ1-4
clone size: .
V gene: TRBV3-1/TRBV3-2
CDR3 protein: CASSQSTTNEKLFF
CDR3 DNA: TGTGCCAGCAGCCAGAGCACAACTAATGAAAAACTGTTTTTT

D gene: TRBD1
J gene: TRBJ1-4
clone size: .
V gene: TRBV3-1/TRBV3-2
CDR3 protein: CASTLRQGGTNEKLFF
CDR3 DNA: TGTGCCAGCACCTTACGTCAGGGGGGAACTAATGAAAAACTGTTTTTT

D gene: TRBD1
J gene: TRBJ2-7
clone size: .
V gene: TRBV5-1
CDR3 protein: CASSLTGQSSYEQYF
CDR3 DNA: TGCGCCAGCAGCTTGACGGGACAGTCCTCCTACGAGCAGTACTTC

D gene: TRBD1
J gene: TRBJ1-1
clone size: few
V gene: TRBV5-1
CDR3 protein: CASSLTGGYTEAFF
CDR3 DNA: TGCGCCAGCAGCTTGACAGGGGGCTACACTGAAGCTTTCTTT

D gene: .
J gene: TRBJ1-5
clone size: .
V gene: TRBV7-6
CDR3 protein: CASSREGGRNQPQHF
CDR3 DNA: TGTGCCAGCAGCCGCGAGGGGGGGCGAAATCAGCCCCAGCATTTT

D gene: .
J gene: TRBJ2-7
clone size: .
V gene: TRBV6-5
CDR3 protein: CASSYEGYEQYF
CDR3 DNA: TGTGCCAGCAGTTACGAGGGTTACGAGCAGTACTTC

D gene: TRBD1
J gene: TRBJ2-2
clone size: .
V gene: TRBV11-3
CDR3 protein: CASSGTGYAGELFF
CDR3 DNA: TGTGCCAGCAGCGGGACAGGGTATGCCGGGGAGCTGTTTTTT

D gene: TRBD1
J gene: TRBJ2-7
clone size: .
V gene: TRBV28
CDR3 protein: CASSVPLQGDEQYF
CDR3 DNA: TGTGCCAGCAGTGTACCCCTCCAGGGGGACGAGCAGTACTTC

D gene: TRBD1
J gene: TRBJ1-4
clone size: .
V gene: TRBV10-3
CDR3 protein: CAISEGTGDLKLFF
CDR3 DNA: TGTGCCATCAGTGAGGGGACAGGGGACCTGAAACTGTTTTTT

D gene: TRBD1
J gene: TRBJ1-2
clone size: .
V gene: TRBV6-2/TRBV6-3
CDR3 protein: CASSSRTGINYGYTF
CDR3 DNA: TGTGCCAGCAGTTCCAGGACAGGGATTAACTATGGCTACACCTTC

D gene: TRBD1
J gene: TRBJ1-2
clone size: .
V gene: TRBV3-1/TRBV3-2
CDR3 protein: CASSAGTGLRYGYTF
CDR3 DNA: TGTGCCAGCAGCGCAGGGACAGGGCTTAGGTATGGCTACACCTTC

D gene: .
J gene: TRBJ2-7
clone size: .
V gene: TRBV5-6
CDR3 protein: CASSYRGKYEQYF
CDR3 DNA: TGTGCCAGCAGTTACCGGGGGAAGTACGAGCAGTACTTC

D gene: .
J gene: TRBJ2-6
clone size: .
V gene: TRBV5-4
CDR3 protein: CASSLAGTGANVLTF
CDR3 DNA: TGTGCCAGCAGCTTGGCAGGGACTGGGGCCAACGTCCTGACTTTC

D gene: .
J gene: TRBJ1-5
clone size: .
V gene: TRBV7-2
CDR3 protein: CASSSFGGNQPQHF
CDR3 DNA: TGTGCCAGCAGCTCGTTCGGGGGCAATCAGCCCCAGCATTTT

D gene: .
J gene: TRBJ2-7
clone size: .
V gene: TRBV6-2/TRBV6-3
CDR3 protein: CASSYSLSGRSYEQYF
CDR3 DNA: TGTGCCAGCAGTTACTCTCTCTCGGGGAGATCTTACGAGCAGTACTTC

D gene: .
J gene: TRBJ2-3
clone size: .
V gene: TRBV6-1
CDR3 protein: CASSESHFTDTQYF
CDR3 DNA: TGTGCCAGCAGTGAGTCACATTTCACAGATACGCAGTATTTT

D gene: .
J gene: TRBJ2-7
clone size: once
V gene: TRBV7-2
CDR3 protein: CASNPTGYSYEQYF
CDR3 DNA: TGTGCCAGCAACCCAACAGGGTATTCCTACGAGCAGTACTTC

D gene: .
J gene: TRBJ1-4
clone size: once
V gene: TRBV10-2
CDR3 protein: CASSVGTQAEKLFF
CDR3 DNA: TGCGCCAGCAGTGTGGGGACACAAGCCGAAAAACTGTTTTTT

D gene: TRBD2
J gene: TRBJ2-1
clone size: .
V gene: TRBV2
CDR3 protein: CASRQLAGQSSYNEQFF
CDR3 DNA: TGTGCCAGCAGACAACTAGCGGGCCAAAGCTCCTACAATGAGCAGTTCTTC

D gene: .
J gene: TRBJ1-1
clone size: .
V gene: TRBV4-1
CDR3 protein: CASSLEVRRENTEAFF
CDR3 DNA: TGCGCCAGCAGCCTAGAGGTCCGGCGGGAGAACACTGAAGCTTTCTTT

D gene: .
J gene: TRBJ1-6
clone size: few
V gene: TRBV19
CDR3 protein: CASTRNGRAARGSPLHF
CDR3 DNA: TGTGCCAGTACCCGAAACGGGAGGGCGGCGCGAGGTTCACCCCTCCACTTT

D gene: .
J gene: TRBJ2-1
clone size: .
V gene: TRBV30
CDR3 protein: CAWSRQINEQFF
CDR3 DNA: TGTGCCTGGAGTAGACAAATCAATGAGCAGTTCTTC

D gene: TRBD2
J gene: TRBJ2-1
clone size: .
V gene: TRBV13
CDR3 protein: CASLGGSDNEQFF
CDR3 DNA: TGTGCCAGCCTGGGGGGGAGCGACAATGAGCAGTTCTTC

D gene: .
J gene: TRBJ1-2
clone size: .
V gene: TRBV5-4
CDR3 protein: CASSRRDSWGYTF
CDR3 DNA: TGTGCCAGCAGCCGCCGGGACTCCTGGGGCTACACCTTC

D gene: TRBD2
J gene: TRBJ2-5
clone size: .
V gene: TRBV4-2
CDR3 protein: CASSQDRLAGRETQYF
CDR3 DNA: TGTGCCAGCAGCCAAGATCGTTTAGCGGGTCGAGAGACCCAGTACTTC

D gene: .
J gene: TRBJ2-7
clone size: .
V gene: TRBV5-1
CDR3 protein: CASSFADRHEIDSYEQYF
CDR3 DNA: TGCGCCAGCAGCTTCGCCGACAGGCATGAAATAGACTCCTACGAGCAGTACTTC

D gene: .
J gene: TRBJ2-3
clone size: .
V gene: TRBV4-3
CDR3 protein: CASSQDLPNTQYF
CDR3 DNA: TGCGCCAGCAGCCAAGACCTTCCTAATACGCAGTATTTT

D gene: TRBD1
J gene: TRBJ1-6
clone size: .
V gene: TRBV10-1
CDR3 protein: CASRGTGESPLHF
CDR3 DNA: TGCGCCAGCAGGGGGACAGGGGAATCACCCCTCCACTTT

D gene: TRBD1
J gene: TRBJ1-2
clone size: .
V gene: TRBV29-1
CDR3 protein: CSVEVRTTGGDGYTF
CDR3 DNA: TGCAGCGTTGAAGTCCGTACCACAGGGGGCGATGGCTACACCTTC

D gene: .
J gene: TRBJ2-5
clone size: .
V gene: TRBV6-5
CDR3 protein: CASRIGSLQETQYF
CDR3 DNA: TGTGCCAGCAGGATTGGTAGCCTCCAAGAGACCCAGTACTTC

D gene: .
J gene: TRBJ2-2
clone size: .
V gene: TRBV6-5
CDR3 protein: CAIQSGSGELFF
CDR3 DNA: TGTGCCATCCAGTCCGGGAGCGGGGAGCTGTTTTTT

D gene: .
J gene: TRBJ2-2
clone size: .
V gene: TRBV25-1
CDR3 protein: CASSEFFGSRTGELFF
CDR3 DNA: TGTGCCAGCAGTGAATTTTTCGGGAGTAGGACCGGGGAGCTGTTTTTT

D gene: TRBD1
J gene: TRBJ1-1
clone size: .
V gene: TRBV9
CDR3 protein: CASSHPGTGVTEAFF
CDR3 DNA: TGTGCCAGCAGCCACCCCGGGACAGGGGTCACTGAAGCTTTCTTT

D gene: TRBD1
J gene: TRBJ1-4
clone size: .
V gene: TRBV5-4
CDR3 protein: CASSLEGTGDEKLFF
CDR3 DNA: TGTGCCAGCAGCTTGGAGGGGACAGGGGATGAAAAACTGTTTTTT

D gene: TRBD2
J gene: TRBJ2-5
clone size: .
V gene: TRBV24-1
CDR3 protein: CATSAGSGGAQETQYF
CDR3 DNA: TGTGCCACCAGTGCCGGTAGCGGGGGAGCCCAAGAGACCCAGTACTTC

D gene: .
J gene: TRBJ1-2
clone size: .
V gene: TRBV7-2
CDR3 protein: CASSTRIAYGYTF
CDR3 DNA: TGTGCCAGCAGCACCCGCATCGCGTATGGCTACACCTTC

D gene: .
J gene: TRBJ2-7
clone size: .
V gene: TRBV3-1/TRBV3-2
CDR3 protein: CASSQAGDEQYF
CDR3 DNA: TGTGCCAGCAGCCAAGCGGGGGACGAGCAGTACTTC

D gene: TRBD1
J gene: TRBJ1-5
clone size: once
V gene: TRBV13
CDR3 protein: CASSLGQGGNQPQHF
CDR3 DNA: TGTGCCAGCAGCTTAGGGCAGGGGGGCAATCAGCCCCAGCATTTT

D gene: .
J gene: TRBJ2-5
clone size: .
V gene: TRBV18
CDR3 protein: CASSQTTGYGETQYF
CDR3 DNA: TGTGCCAGCTCACAGACGACAGGTTATGGGGAGACCCAGTACTTC

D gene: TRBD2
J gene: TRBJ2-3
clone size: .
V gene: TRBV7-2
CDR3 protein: CASSPGLVADTQYF
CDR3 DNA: TGTGCCAGCAGCCCCGGACTAGTCGCAGATACGCAGTATTTT